This T cell receptor beta chain stems from a study of blood T cell repertoires in COVID-19. The wider study: In each case, the material was cDNA or gDNA derived from T cells, B-cell-depleted T cells, or PBMCs.

The CDR3 totals 15 residues. The germline V and J ends were trimmed by 5 bases and 12 bases, with 23 bases remaining between them. The germline V gene has CDR1 LNHDA and CDR2 SQIVND (reference sequence). The data were produced by immunoSEQ multiplex PCR, yet TCRdb's version contains in-frame clones alone and is incomplete. The data contain 430,000 or so clones, roughly 90% of them singletons. Participants came from roughly 23 US areas, aged about 18 to 95 years. Membership in each cohort depended on participant-reported clinical history. Donors in Cohort 3 who had recovered were those with two negative PCRs, healthcare professional clearance, or resolution of their symptoms.

The V call is TRBV19, the J call TRBJ2-1; D is uncertain. Sequencing was done on a sample of PBMCs or T cells enriched from blood (not recorded which). This clonotype was sampled from a woman aged 40 to 50 who had recovered from COVID-19. CDR3 nucleotides: TGTGCCAGTAGTCCCCCTGGGTTTTTGGGCGTCGGGCAGTTCTTC. Protein product: CASSPPGFLGVGQFF.